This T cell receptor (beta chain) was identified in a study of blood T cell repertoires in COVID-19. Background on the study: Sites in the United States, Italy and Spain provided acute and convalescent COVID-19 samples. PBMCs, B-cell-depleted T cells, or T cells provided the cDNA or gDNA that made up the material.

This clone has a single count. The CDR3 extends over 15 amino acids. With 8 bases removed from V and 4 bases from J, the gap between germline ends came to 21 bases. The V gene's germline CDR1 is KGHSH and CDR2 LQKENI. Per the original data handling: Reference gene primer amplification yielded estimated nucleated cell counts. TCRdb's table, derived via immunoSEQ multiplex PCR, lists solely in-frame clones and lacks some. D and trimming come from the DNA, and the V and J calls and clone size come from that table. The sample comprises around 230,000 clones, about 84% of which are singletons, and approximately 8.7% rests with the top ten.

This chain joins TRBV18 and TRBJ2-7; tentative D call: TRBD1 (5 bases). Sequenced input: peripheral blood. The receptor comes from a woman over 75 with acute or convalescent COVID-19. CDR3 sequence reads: CASTPPGRVFYEQYF. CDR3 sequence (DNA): TGTGCCAGCACTCCCCCTGGCAGGGTGTTTTACGAGCAGTACTTC.